The clone carrying this T cell receptor beta chain was detected only a few times. This sample stems from a study of CD8 T cells in Susac syndrome. From blood CD8+ and CD4+ T cells, the TCR beta chain was sequenced. The control group consisted of healthy donors matched for age and sex. When the RNA was reverse transcribed, random hexamers were used with an input of about 0.45 to 1 ug. TCRdb reprocessed the immunoSEQ multiplex PCR reads with MiXCR, giving one entry per CDR3 protein. The data hold fewer than 35,000 distinct CDR3 sequences, with less than 95% observed a single time. From germline, CDR1 is SGDLS and CDR2 YYNGEE. This CDR3 comprises 14 residues. The V and J ends lost 3 bases and 6 bases respectively, with 16 bases between them.

Sequences were obtained from CD8+ T cells from PBMCs. The clonotype was recovered from a human donor in good health. The chain has TRBV9 and TRBJ2-7, with a possible D match to TRBD1 (6 bases). CDR3: CASSGGLGQSEQYF. The CDR3 DNA reads TGTGCCAGCAGCGGGGGGCTTGGGCAAAGCGAGCAGTACTTC.